This TCR beta chain came from a study of blood T cells in healthy people across ages. General study points: Considered underestimates were the diversity estimates obtained from one million T cells. It was not possible, with unsorted PBMCs, to conclusively compare naive and antigen-experienced cells. Significant beta diversity loss was already apparent by age roughly 40, declining roughly linearly.

Alongside a J-beta primer mix, a sample-barcoded 5' primer served in a second PCR lasting about 6 to 11 cycles. Per-sample output comprised a minimum of 2.5 million paired-end reads containing CDR3. TCRdb analysed the 5' RACE reads with MiXCR anew, one entry per CDR3 protein. The sample has roughly 1,700,000 distinct CDR3 sequences; 28% are singletons. The germline gives CDR1 DFQATT, CDR2 SNEGSKA (reference sequence). The CDR3 totals 13 residues. For this clonotype: What it binds is not known. The junction does not match germline at one end; this may be a read error.

This chain links TRBV20-1 with TRBJ2-4; 7 bases match TRBD1. With the DNA end fitting TRBJ2-7 better, the J assignment may be wrong. The source material was blood. The sequence came from a young woman in good health. This CDR3 reads CSTRAPQGYEQYF. The DNA for the CDR3 is TGCAGTACTAGGGCCCCACAGGGGTACGAGCAGTACTTC.